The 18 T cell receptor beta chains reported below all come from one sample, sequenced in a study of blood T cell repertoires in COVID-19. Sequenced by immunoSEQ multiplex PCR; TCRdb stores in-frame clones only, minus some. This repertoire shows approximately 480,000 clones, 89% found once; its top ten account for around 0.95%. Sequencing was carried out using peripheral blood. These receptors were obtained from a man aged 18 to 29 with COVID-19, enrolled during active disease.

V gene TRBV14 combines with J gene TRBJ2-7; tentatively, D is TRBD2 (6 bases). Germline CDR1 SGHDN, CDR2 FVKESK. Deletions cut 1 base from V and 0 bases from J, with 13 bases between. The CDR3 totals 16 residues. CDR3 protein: CASSQGASVFSYEQYF. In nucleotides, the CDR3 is TGTGCCAGCAGCCAAGGGGCTAGCGTGTTCTCCTACGAGCAGTACTTC.

CDR3 protein: CASAFGAYNEQFF. CDR3 DNA sequence: TGTGCCTCCGCGTTTGGGGCTTATAATGAGCAGTTCTTC. This chain uses TRBV2 with TRBJ2-1; maybe TRBD1 (5 bases). CDR3 length: 13 amino acids. CDR1 and CDR2 (germline): SNHLY, FYNNEI. Trimming stripped 11 bases from V and 7 bases from J, with 18 bases between.

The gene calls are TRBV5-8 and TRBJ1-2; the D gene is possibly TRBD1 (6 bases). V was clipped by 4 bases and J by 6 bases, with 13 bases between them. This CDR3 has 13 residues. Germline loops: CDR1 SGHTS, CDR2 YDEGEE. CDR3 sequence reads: CASSPQGLDGYTF. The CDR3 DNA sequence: TGTGCCAGCAGCCCGCAGGGGCTCGATGGCTACACCTTC.

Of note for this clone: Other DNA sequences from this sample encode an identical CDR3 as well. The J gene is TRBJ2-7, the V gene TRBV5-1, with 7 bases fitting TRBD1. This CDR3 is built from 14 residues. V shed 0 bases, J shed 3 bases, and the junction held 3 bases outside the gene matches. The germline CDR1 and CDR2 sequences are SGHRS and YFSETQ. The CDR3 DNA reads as TGCGCCAGCAGCTTGGGACAGGGAAGCTACGAGCAGTACTTC. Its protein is CASSLGQGSYEQYF.

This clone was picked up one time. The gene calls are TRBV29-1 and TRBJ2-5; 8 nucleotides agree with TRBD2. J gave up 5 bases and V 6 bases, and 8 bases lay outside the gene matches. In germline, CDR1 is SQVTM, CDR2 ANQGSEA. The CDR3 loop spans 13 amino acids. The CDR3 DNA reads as TGCAGCGTCGCCGGGGGGGCCTGGGAGACCCAGTACTTC. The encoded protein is CSVAGGAWETQYF.

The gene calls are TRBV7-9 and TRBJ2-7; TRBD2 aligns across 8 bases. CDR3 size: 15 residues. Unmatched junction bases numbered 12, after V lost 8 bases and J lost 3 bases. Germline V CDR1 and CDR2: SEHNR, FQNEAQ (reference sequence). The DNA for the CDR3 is TGTGCCAGCGAGGGAAATAGCGGGGCTGGCTACGAGCAGTACTTC. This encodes CASEGNSGAGYEQYF.

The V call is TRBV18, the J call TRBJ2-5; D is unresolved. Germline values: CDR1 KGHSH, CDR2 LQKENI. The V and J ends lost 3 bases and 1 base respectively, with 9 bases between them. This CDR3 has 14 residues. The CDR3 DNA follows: TGTGCCAGCTCACCTTCTATGTTCCAAGAGACCCAGTACTTC. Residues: CASSPSMFQETQYF.

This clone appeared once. This CDR3 reads CATSDFVGGSSYNEQFF. CDR3 in DNA: TGTGCCACCAGTGATTTTGTAGGTGGGAGTTCCTACAATGAGCAGTTCTTC. The V gene is TRBV24-1, the J gene TRBJ2-1, with D perhaps matching TRBD2 (5 bases). With 1 base removed from V and 1 base from J, the gap between germline ends came to 13 bases. Germline V gives CDR1 KGHDR, CDR2 SFDVKD. The CDR3 is 17 amino acids.

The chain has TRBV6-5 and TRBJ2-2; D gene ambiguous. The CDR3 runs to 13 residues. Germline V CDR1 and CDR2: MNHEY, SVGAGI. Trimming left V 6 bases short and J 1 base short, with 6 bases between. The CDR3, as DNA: TGTGCCAGCAGCGACTTGAACACCGGGGAGCTGTTTTTT. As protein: CASSDLNTGELFF.

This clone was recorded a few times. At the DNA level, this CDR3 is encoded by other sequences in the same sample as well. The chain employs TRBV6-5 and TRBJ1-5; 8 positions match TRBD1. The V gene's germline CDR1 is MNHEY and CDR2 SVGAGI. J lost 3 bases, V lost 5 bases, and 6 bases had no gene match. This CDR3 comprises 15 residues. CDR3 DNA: TGTGCCAGCAGTCCCGACAGGGGAAACAATCAGCCCCAGCATTTT. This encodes CASSPDRGNNQPQHF.

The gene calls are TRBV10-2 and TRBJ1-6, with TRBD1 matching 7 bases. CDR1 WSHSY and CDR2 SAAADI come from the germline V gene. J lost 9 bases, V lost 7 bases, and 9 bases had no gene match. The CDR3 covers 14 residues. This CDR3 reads CASIGQGESSPLHF. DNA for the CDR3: TGCGCCAGCATTGGTCAGGGGGAAAGTTCACCCCTCCACTTT.

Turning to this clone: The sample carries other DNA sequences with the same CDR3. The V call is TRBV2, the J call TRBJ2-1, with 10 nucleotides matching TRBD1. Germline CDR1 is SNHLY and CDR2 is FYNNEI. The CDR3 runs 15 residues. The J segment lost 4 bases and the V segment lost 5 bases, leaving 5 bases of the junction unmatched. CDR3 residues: CASSSGTGAYNEQFF. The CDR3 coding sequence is TGTGCCAGCAGTTCCGGGACAGGGGCTTACAATGAGCAGTTCTTC.

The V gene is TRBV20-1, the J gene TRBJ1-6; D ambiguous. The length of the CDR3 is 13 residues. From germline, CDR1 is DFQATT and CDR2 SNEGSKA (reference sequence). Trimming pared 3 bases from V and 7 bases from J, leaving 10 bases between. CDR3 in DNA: TGCAGTGCTAGTGACATGTTGAATTCACCCCTCCACTTT. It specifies CSASDMLNSPLHF.

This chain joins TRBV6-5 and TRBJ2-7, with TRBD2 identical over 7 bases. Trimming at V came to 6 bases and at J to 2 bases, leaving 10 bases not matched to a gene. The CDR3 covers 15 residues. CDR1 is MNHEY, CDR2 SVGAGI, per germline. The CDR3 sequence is CASSKGRGGTYEQYF. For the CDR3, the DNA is TGTGCCAGCAGCAAAGGGAGGGGCGGGACCTACGAGCAGTACTTC.

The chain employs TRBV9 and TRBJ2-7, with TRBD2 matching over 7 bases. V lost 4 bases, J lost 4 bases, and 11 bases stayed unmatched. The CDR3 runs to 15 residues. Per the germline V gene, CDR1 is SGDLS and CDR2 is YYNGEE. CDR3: CASSPRTRVGYEQYF. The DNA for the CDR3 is TGTGCCAGCAGCCCGCGGACTAGAGTTGGTTACGAGCAGTACTTC.

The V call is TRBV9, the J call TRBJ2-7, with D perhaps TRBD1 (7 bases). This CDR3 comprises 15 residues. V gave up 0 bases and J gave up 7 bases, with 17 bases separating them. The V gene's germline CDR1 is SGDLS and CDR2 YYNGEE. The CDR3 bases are TGTGCCAGCAGCGTAGTGTCAGGGGGAGGAGGGGAGCAGTACTTC. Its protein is CASSVVSGGGGEQYF.

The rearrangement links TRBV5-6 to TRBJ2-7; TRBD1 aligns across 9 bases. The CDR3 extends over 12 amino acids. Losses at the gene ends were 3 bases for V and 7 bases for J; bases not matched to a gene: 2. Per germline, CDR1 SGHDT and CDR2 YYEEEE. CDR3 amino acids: CASSSDRGEQYF. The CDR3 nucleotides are TGTGCCAGCAGCTCGGACAGGGGTGAGCAGTACTTC.

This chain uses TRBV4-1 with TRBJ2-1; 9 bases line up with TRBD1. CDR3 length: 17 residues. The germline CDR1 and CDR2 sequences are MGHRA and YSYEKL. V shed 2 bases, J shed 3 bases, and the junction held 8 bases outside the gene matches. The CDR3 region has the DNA TGCGCCAGCAGCCAATTAGCAAGACAGGGGGTCTACAATGAGCAGTTCTTC. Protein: CASSQLARQGVYNEQFF.